This T cell receptor beta chain was captured by sequencing in a study of siplizumab effects on memory and regulatory T cells. Study-wide findings and caveats: A naive or memory phenotype could not be assigned to roughly 80-97% of the proliferating CD4+ or CD8+ clones.

CDR3 length: 14 amino acids. Germline V gene sequence: CDR1 LNHDA, CDR2 SQIVND (reference sequence). Trimming at V came to 6 bases and at J to 1 base, leaving 5 bases not matched to a gene. Roughly 99,000 TCR templates underwent assay in each sample. The assay was immunoSEQ multiplex PCR, and TCRdb's table has in-frame clones only and misses some. Here the sample spans 45,000 to 60,000 clones, about 90% being singletons. Notes on this clone: The antigen remains unidentified.

The sequencing input was naive CD8+ T cells sorted from blood. This sequence joins TRBV19 and TRBJ1-1, with 7 nucleotides matching TRBD1. The receptor's source is a human donor in good health. In nucleotides, the CDR3 is TGTGCCAGTAGGCTAGGGGGCGGGAACACTGAAGCTTTCTTT. Amino acid sequence: CASRLGGGNTEAFF.